This T cell receptor (beta chain) is drawn from a study of human T cells and chemical hapten exposure. Looking at the study overall: From small differences in pooled library volume came most of the variation in per-sample TCR yields.

Individual cDNA molecules (in the library) carried attached unique molecular identifiers. Per the authors' pipeline: There were a median of around 100,000 TCRs per sample, with a range from about 23,224 to 690,600. TCRdb independently ran MiXCR on the RACE reads; one entry per CDR3 protein. The V and J calls, along with clone size, are taken from TCRdb and not from the paper's own processing. Of 60,000 to 90,000 distinct CDR3 sequences in the sample, over 6.5% are singletons; the top ten hold around 1.7%. Between the trimmed V and J ends, which lost 3 bases and 5 bases, there was a span of 8 bases. The germline gives CDR1 SGHKS, CDR2 YYEKEE (reference sequence). The CDR3 covers 12 residues. In this sample, this clonotype turned up many times. Its antigen is not known. Time point in this sample: healthy volunteer bleed at 6 weeks. Total RNA was isolated from unfractionated whole blood. Overall study results and limits: Sensitization with DPC brought no change to TCRs above 1 in 1000 in frequency.

The sample consisted of whole blood. V usage is TRBV5-5 and J usage is TRBJ2-5; no firm D call. The TCR originated in a female donor in good health. Some clones in this sample may be carry-over from other donors' samples. The CDR3 bases are TGTGCCAGCAGCTACAACACGGAGACCCAGTACTTC. It encodes CASSYNTETQYF.